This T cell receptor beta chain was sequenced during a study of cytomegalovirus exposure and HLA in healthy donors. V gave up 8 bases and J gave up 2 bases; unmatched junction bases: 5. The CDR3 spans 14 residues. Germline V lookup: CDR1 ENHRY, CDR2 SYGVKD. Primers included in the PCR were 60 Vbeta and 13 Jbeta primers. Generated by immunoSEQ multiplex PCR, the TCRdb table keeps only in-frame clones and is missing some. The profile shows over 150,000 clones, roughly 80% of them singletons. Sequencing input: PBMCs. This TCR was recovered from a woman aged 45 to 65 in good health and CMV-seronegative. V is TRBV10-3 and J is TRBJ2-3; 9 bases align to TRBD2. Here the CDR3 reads CAIQRGVDTDTQYF. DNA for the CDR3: TGTGCCATCCAGCGGGGGGTTGACACAGATACGCAGTATTTT.